This TCR beta chain comes out of a study of CD8 T cells in ankylosing spondylitis. Study-level points and caveats: Earlier studies detected some motif variants in reactive arthritis synovial fluid and blood.

In this sample, this clonotype turned up many times. Its specificity is unknown. Quantitative 5'-RACE with molecular barcodes generated TCR beta libraries. TCRdb called the 5' RACE reads again in MiXCR, with one record for every CDR3 protein. Here the sample spans 120,000 or so distinct CDR3 sequences, roughly an eighth being singletons. The specimen was blood, either unsorted or a sorted T cell fraction (not recorded which). The TCR sequence derives from a female donor with ankylosing spondylitis or in good health (not recorded which).

CDR3 amino acids: CSARRLAGGYEQFF. The CDR3 DNA reads TGCAGTGCTAGGAGACTAGCGGGGGGTTATGAGCAGTTCTTC. V usage is TRBV20-1 and J usage is TRBJ2-1; 13 bases match TRBD2. Trimming at V came to 3 bases and at J to 8 bases, leaving 4 bases not matched to a gene. Germline values: CDR1 DFQATT, CDR2 SNEGSKA (reference sequence). CDR3 length equals 14 residues.